This T cell receptor (beta chain) was retrieved from a study of graft-versus-host responses after intestinal transplantation. Whole-study context: Transplant recipients had multivisceral, liver-intestinal, or isolated intestinal grafts. Every one of the recipients received anti-thymocyte globulin induction and afterwards took tacrolimus and steroids for roughly 3 years.

Regarding the study as a whole: Early post-transplant HvG declines were associated with peak circulating GvH clone levels. High graft-versus-host to host-versus-graft clonal ratios were found in allografts of patients who had graft-donor T cell macrochimerism.

Measured with immunoSEQ multiplex PCR; TCRdb has only the in-frame clones, and not every one. The sample has tens of thousands of clones, 85% to 95% seen once. On this clone: Its antigen is currently unknown.

The specimen comprised unstimulated CD8+ T cells sorted from spleen or lymph node cells, sampled before transplant. The origin of this receptor is a human donor who was the organ donor for an intestinal transplant.

The CDR3 protein is CASSSPGGGYEQYF. The CDR3 DNA is TGTGCCAGCAGCTCACCAGGGGGAGGCTACGAGCAGTACTTC. The rearrangement joins TRBV5-6 to TRBJ2-7, with a tentative D call TRBD1 (7 bases). The CDR3 is 14 amino acids. Germline loops: CDR1 SGHDT, CDR2 YYEEEE. Trimming took off 3 bases at V and 3 bases at J, with 13 bases between the two ends.